This TCR beta chain was captured in a study of tissue T cells after allogeneic stem cell transplantation (dated by TCRdb to 2021 to 2024). Notes on the research overall: Every GVHD patient received a graft from a donor; a handful of grafts were unmodified and three were CD34-selected to deplete T cells. Using research autopsies of patients with and without GVHD, plus mouse models of GVHD, the study profiled TCR beta repertoires across many tissues. When multiple samples of a tissue existed, pathologist review of H&E sections prioritized samples with histologically apparent lymphocytes for sequencing. The human arm was conducted as a prospective observational study, and neither blinding nor randomization was performed. Summary of the overall study and its limitations: Not many T cell clones showed up in more than one patient, yet clustering based on motifs uncovered repertoire signatures that were shared across patients in a tissue-specific way. Sampling depth was acknowledged as a limitation, and the patient cohort was both small and clinically heterogeneous. Within patients, how anatomically similar the tissues were was a key factor in shaping TCR repertoire composition, regardless of disease or transplant status. In both patients and mice, T cells from blood and spleen covered only a limited part of the TCR repertoire found in tissues. Which tissue TCRs were alloreactive or antigen-specific was not determined in the study, and some clones might have been persisting host cells.

Receptor libraries were prepared by the immunoSEQ multiplex PCR assay. TCRbeta CDR3 sequencing was performed at survey depth by Adaptive Biotechnologies, and CDR3 sequences, V/J genes, productive frequency and template counts were reported. TCR beta CDR3 regions were amplified from genomic DNA rather than RNA. The authors' analysis ran thus. Jensen-Shannon divergence was used to quantify pairwise repertoire overlap between tissues, with a value of 1 indicating complete divergence and a value of 0 indicating identical repertoires. Tissues were grouped by single-linkage agglomerative hierarchical clustering of pairwise JSD values, and the clustering results were shown as dendrograms. GLIPH2 was applied to all patient samples using simulation_depth 1000, kmer_min_depth 3, and cdr3_length_cutoff 8, and only groups with more than two unique CDR3s were retained. A standardized tissue-overlap score was calculated by extrapolating Jaccard GLIPH-group overlap across patients to a standard repertoire size of 1000 clones. To look at how diversity was associated with clinical or experimental variables, linear mixed-effect models were used, with tissue treated as a fixed effect and individual treated as a random effect. TCRdb carries this immuneACCESS record with in-frame sequences only. Its versions omit some clonotypes, under half of them owing to an unresolved V gene in the studies checked, with the rest unexplained. The V and J calls and clone size come from that table; D and trimming were worked out from the DNA. The sample profile shows 550 to 750 clones; about 48% of them were found once. About 31% of the sample is in the top ten clones.

The CDR3, cysteine through phenylalanine, is 15 amino acids long. The read is trimmed to its CDR3 DNA, 45 bases read in frame from base 1. V and J are truncated by 5 bases and 0 bases respectively, leaving an intervening sequence of 8 bases. CDR1 and CDR2 are drawn from the germline V gene: SGHDN, FVKESK. The time point label for this specimen denotes: human tissue collected at research (rapid) autopsy. Seven adult allo-HCT recipients with steroid-refractory GVHD were prospectively enrolled in a research-autopsy study over a three-year period. Every GVHD patient had gastrointestinal GVHD and was given several lines of GVHD-directed therapy, and five or six of the GVHD patients also had skin involvement. Autopsy tissues included GI sites from esophagus to rectum, liver, skin and lymphoid organs including spleen, after a median post-mortem interval of around 10 hours. Autopsy specimens were bisected, with one portion flash-frozen in liquid nitrogen and the rest formalin-fixed; GI outer muscle layers were removed. Genomic DNA was extracted from frozen tissues using the Mag-Bind Blood & Tissue DNA HDQ 96 Kit on a Chemagic 360 or the DNeasy Blood & Tissue Kit. Because of concern about red blood cell contamination, extracted DNA underwent additional purification with the Genomic DNA Clean & Concentrator-25 kit.

As for this clone: Its antigen has not been determined. No qualities accompany the bases; no much larger clone lies one base away.

Sample: duodenal tissue, taken at autopsy. The chain is assembled from TRBV14 and TRBJ2-6; there is no confident call for the D gene. The receptor's source is a female patient between 40 and 69 years old with steroid-refractory graft-versus-host disease after an allogeneic stem cell transplant. Following transplantation, part of the T cell population may be supplied by the graft donor rather than the patient. The CDR3 corresponds to CASSATVSGANVLTF. The sequenced DNA: TGTGCCAGCAGCGCAACAGTCTCTGGGGCCAACGTCCTGACTTTC.